Listed here are 29 T cell receptor beta chains from one sample, sequenced in a study of shared clonotypes between healthy human individuals. Here immunoSEQ multiplex PCR was the method, and the copy in TCRdb shows in-frame clones only, minus some. The sample lists roughly 2.5 million clones; around 90% were seen once. Material: naive CD4+ T cells sorted from blood. Subset defined: CD45RA+ positively selected. Every receptor here comes from a man younger than 30 in good health.

This chain links TRBV6-1 with TRBJ1-5; TRBD1 might be the D (5 bases). The germline CDR1 and CDR2 sequences are MNHNS and SASEGT. Deletions cut 8 bases from V and 0 bases from J, with 14 bases between. The CDR3 runs 15 residues. The CDR3 sequence is CASSREGASNQPQHF. CDR3 bases: TGTGCCAGCTCAAGGGAAGGGGCTAGCAATCAGCCCCAGCATTTT.

On this clone itself: Other nucleotide sequences in the sample specify the same CDR3. The chain employs TRBV18 and TRBJ2-1; 11 nucleotides line up with TRBD2. The CDR3 sequence is 17 residues long. Per the germline V gene, CDR1 is KGHSH and CDR2 is LQKENI. Trimming removed 6 bases from V and 3 bases from J; junction bases left unmatched: 10. The CDR3 is CASSPSLTSGSYNEQFF. The CDR3 DNA reads TGTGCCAGCTCCCCATCCTTAACTAGCGGGAGCTACAATGAGCAGTTCTTC.

V gene TRBV14 combines with J gene TRBJ1-5, with D unclear. CDR1 is SGHDN and CDR2 is FVKESK in the germline V gene. The V end lost 0 bases, the J end lost 0 bases, and 9 bases lay between the germline ends. This CDR3 contains 16 residues. DNA of the CDR3: TGTGCCAGCAGCCAAGAGGGCAAGAATAGCAATCAGCCCCAGCATTTT. Residues: CASSQEGKNSNQPQHF.

The chain is built from TRBV7-9 and TRBJ2-5; D may be TRBD2 (6 bases). Per the germline V gene, CDR1 is SEHNR and CDR2 is FQNEAQ (reference sequence). This CDR3 contains 15 residues. V was trimmed by 6 bases and J by 7 bases, leaving 21 bases between them. Written as DNA, the CDR3 is TGTGCCAGCAGGGATACAGGACTATATTGGGGGACCCAGTACTTC. Translation: CASRDTGLYWGTQYF.

This chain joins TRBV21-1 and TRBJ2-6. TRBV21-1 is tagged as a pseudogene. CDR3 length: 17 amino acids. CDR3 in amino acids: CASSLGRETSGANVLTF. CDR3 DNA: TGTGCCAGCAGCCTCGGCAGGGAGACCTCTGGGGCCAACGTCCTGACTTTC.

This chain links TRBV5-6 with TRBJ2-3; D perhaps matches TRBD2 (6 bases). This CDR3 has 16 residues. The V end was cut by 7 bases, the J end by 4 bases, with 22 bases between. The germline V gene encodes CDR1 SGHDT and CDR2 YYEEEE. CDR3 nucleotides: TGTGCCAGCCTTAGAGGCCCCGGGAGTCTATCAGATACGCAGTATTTT. Amino acid sequence: CASLRGPGSLSDTQYF.

A note on this clone: This sample includes further DNA sequences coding for the same CDR3. V and J are TRBV4-1 and TRBJ2-5; perhaps TRBD2 as D (5 bases). The CDR3 extends over 13 amino acids. CDR1 and CDR2 (germline): MGHRA, YSYEKL. Deletions cut 1 base from V and 5 bases from J, with 8 bases between. CDR3 loop: CASSQGRVETQYF. CDR3 DNA: TGCGCCAGCAGCCAAGGGCGGGTTGAGACCCAGTACTTC.

The V gene is TRBV6-1, the J gene TRBJ2-7, with 9 bases identical to TRBD1. Germline assignment: CDR1 MNHNS and CDR2 SASEGT. J gave up 5 bases and V 8 bases, and 10 bases lay outside the gene matches. The CDR3 contains 14 residues. The CDR3 DNA reads TGTGCCAGCCGGAAGGGACAGGGCGTTGACGAGCAGTACTTC. Amino acids: CASRKGQGVDEQYF.

The rearrangement joins TRBV11-2 to TRBJ2-5; 8 positions match TRBD1. The V gene's germline CDR1 is SGHAT and CDR2 FQNNGV. CDR3 length equals 16 residues. The junction had 4 bases not matched to a gene; V was cut back by 0 bases and J by 1 base. The CDR3: CASSLDRGQVQETQYF. Written as DNA, the CDR3 is TGTGCCAGCAGCTTAGATAGGGGACAGGTCCAAGAGACCCAGTACTTC.

The CDR3 coding sequence is TGTGCCAGCAGTTCAGGGGGCAGGAGCTATGGCTACACCTTC. The encoded protein is CASSSGGRSYGYTF. The rearrangement joins TRBV6-5 to TRBJ1-2, with 8 bases fitting TRBD1. Germline V gene lookup returns CDR1 MNHEY and CDR2 SVGAGI. Trimming cost V 4 bases and J 4 bases; bases outside gene matches: 5. The CDR3 is 14 amino acids.

The chain joins TRBV30 to TRBJ2-1; TRBD1 matches 8 bases. The trim removed 2 bases at V and 0 bases at J, leaving 15 bases unmatched. The length of the CDR3 is 19 residues. In germline, CDR1 is GTSNPN, CDR2 SVGIG (reference sequence). CDR3 in amino acids: CAWSSGQGAIRPSYNEQFF. CDR3 DNA sequence: TGTGCCTGGAGTTCCGGACAGGGCGCTATCCGTCCCTCCTACAATGAGCAGTTCTTC.

J is TRBJ2-7 and V is TRBV18, with 8 bases matching TRBD1. The length of the CDR3 is 15 residues. After removal of 6 bases from V and 4 bases from J, the junction contained 11 bases not matched to a gene. Germline V lookup: CDR1 KGHSH, CDR2 LQKENI. In DNA, the CDR3 is TGTGCCAGCTCTCCAGTTCAGGGGGCCCAATACGAGCAGTACTTC. Its translation is CASSPVQGAQYEQYF.

This chain joins TRBV28 and TRBJ1-2; 9 bases line up with TRBD1. The CDR3 totals 15 residues. Trimming at V came to 6 bases and at J to 6 bases, leaving 11 bases not matched to a gene. Germline CDR1 reads MDHEN; CDR2 reads SYDVKM. CDR3 sequence (DNA): TGTGCCAGCAGCGGGCCCAGGGACAGGGAGAATGGCTACACCTTC. It translates to CASSGPRDRENGYTF.

V usage is TRBV27 and J usage is TRBJ2-7; D is possibly TRBD2 (5 bases). Trimming pared 3 bases from V and 0 bases from J, leaving 15 bases between. This CDR3 is built from 16 residues. CDR1 MNHEY and CDR2 SMNVEV come from the germline V gene (reference sequence). The chain's CDR3 is CASSFRGNGNSYEQYF. The CDR3 nucleotides read TGTGCCAGCAGTTTTAGAGGGAACGGGAACTCCTACGAGCAGTACTTC.

This clone was seen once. The V call is TRBV6-5, the J call TRBJ1-1, with D tentatively TRBD1 (5 bases). The CDR3 spans 13 residues. The V end lost 4 bases, the J end lost 10 bases, and 16 bases lay between the germline ends. Looked up from germline, CDR1 is MNHEY and CDR2 is SVGAGI. The CDR3 DNA reads as TGTGCCAGCAGTTTCCAAAGGGGTATGCCAGCTTTCTTT. Translation: CASSFQRGMPAFF.

The rearrangement uses TRBV30 and TRBJ1-1; D uncertain. The germline V gene encodes CDR1 GTSNPN and CDR2 SVGIG (reference sequence). The V end was cut by 8 bases, the J end by 5 bases, with 18 bases between. The CDR3 is 13 amino acids. In DNA, the CDR3 is TGTGCCCGGGAGGAGTCGGTAAATACTGAAGCTTTCTTT. Its translation is CAREESVNTEAFF.

The chain combines TRBV5-1 with TRBJ1-4, with TRBD1 identical over 7 bases. This CDR3 spans 16 amino acids. CDR1 and CDR2 (germline): SGHRS, YFSETQ. V lost 4 bases, J lost 0 bases, and 6 bases stayed unmatched. The CDR3 sequence: CASSATGTATNEKLFF. Here the CDR3 DNA reads TGCGCCAGCAGCGCAACCGGGACAGCAACTAATGAAAAACTGTTTTTT.

The chain employs TRBV6-6 and TRBJ1-1; D gene ambiguous. CDR3 size: 14 residues. V lost 6 bases to trimming and J lost 5 bases, with 16 bases between them. Germline-derived CDR1 and CDR2 are MNHNY and SVGAGI (reference sequence). Written as DNA, the CDR3 is TGTGCCAGCAGCCAGAACCGAGTAAGGACTGAAGCTTTCTTT. Protein sequence: CASSQNRVRTEAFF.

The chain has TRBV6-6 and TRBJ1-1, with 7 bases matching TRBD1. Trimming cost V 6 bases and J 2 bases; bases outside gene matches: 3. Germline CDR1 is MNHNY and CDR2 is SVGAGI (reference sequence). This CDR3 region has 13 residues. The CDR3 DNA follows: TGTGCCAGCAGCAGGGGGGATAACACTGAAGCTTTCTTT. Amino acid sequence: CASSRGDNTEAFF.

The chain recombines TRBV30 with TRBJ2-2, with D perhaps being TRBD1 or TRBD2 (5 bases each). The CDR3 contains 13 residues. V lost 1 base to trimming and J lost 5 bases, with 8 bases between them. Per germline, CDR1 GTSNPN and CDR2 SVGIG (reference sequence). The CDR3 loop reads CAWSAGLTGELFF. CDR3 coding DNA: TGTGCCTGGAGTGCGGGGCTTACCGGGGAGCTGTTTTTT.

As regards this clone: Within the sample, other DNA sequences also encode this same CDR3. V is TRBV5-1 and J is TRBJ1-1; tentative D call: TRBD1 (6 bases). V lost 4 bases, J lost 2 bases, and 9 bases lay in between. Germline V gene data show CDR1 as SGHRS and CDR2 as YFSETQ. The CDR3 is 13 amino acids. In nucleotides, the CDR3 is TGCGCCAGCAGCGTGGGGGGCAACACTGAAGCTTTCTTT. This codes for CASSVGGNTEAFF.

This sequence joins TRBV7-2 and TRBJ2-1, with TRBD1 matching over 8 bases. V dropped 5 bases and J dropped 3; count of bases not matched to a gene: 9. Germline V lookup: CDR1 SGHTA, CDR2 FQGNSA. The CDR3 length is 16 residues. Here the CDR3 reads CASSPQTGVSYNEQFF. DNA of the CDR3: TGTGCCAGCAGCCCCCAGACAGGGGTCAGCTACAATGAGCAGTTCTTC.

The V and J genes are TRBV6-5 and TRBJ2-7; the D gene is possibly TRBD1 (5 bases). The V end was cut by 6 bases, the J end by 9 bases, with 21 bases between. The CDR3 is 14 amino acids. CDR1 and CDR2 (germline): MNHEY, SVGAGI. The CDR3 spells CASSAERGRPRQYF. The DNA for the CDR3 is TGTGCCAGCAGCGCCGAAAGGGGCAGGCCTAGGCAGTACTTC.

Concerning this clone itself: One end of the junction varies from germline; a read error may be responsible. V gene TRBV6-6 combines with J gene TRBJ2-1, with D maybe TRBD2 (6 bases). Germline V gene lookup returns CDR1 MNHNY and CDR2 SVGAGI (reference sequence). The CDR3 is 15 residues long. The CDR3 nucleotides are TGTGCCAGCAGCTACTCGCGGGACTCGGCCAATGAGCAGTTCTTC. It codes for CASSYSRDSANEQFF.

About this clone: The sample has other DNA sequences that encode this CDR3 too. V gene TRBV7-2 combines with J gene TRBJ2-7, with D possibly matching TRBD2 (7 bases). This CDR3 has 13 residues. The germline V gene encodes CDR1 SGHTA and CDR2 FQGNSA. The V and J ends lost 5 bases and 4 bases respectively, with 12 bases between them. Written as DNA, the CDR3 is TGTGCCAGCAGCCCCCGGGGGGCGTACGAGCAGTACTTC. The encoded protein is CASSPRGAYEQYF.

The chain employs TRBV19 and TRBJ2-5; 12 bases line up with TRBD1. The CDR3 length is 16 residues. V was pared by 4 bases and J by 6 bases, with 9 bases of the junction left unmatched. Germline values: CDR1 LNHDA, CDR2 SQIVND (reference sequence). The CDR3 is CASSKSGTGGMKTQYF. The CDR3 bases are TGTGCCAGTAGTAAGTCCGGGACAGGGGGCATGAAGACCCAGTACTTC.

V and J are TRBV6-5 and TRBJ2-7; 10 bases are a match to TRBD2. The CDR3 is 13 residues long. Germline CDR1 reads MNHEY; CDR2 reads SVGAGI. The V gene end was trimmed by 2 bases and the J gene end by 7 bases; junction bases not matched to a gene: 2. The CDR3 DNA reads as TGTGCCAGCAGTTACGTTAGCGGGGGGGAGCAGTACTTC. Translated, it gives CASSYVSGGEQYF.

The rearrangement links TRBV5-8 to TRBJ1-1; D not resolved. V was pared by 4 bases and J by 2 bases, with 12 bases between. Germline CDR1 is SGHTS and CDR2 is YDEGEE. CDR3 size: 14 residues. The CDR3 DNA reads as TGTGCCAGCAGCCACTTCGGGTTAAACACTGAAGCTTTCTTT. This sequence encodes CASSHFGLNTEAFF.

The chain recombines TRBV4-1 with TRBJ2-2; D gene unclear. Germline assignment: CDR1 MGHRA and CDR2 YSYEKL. Trimming removed 0 bases from V and 3 bases from J, with 8 bases in between. The CDR3 runs to 15 residues. CDR3 sequence: CASSQEVKYTGELFF. The CDR3, as DNA: TGCGCCAGCAGCCAAGAAGTAAAGTACACCGGGGAGCTGTTTTTT.